This T cell receptor (beta chain) was recorded in a study of blood T cell repertoires in COVID-19. Whole-study context: The study drew acute and convalescent COVID-19 samples from the United States, Italy and Spain. The cDNA or gDNA used as material had been derived from T cells, B-cell-depleted T cells, or PBMCs.

The CDR3 is made up of 17 amino acids. Germline V CDR1 and CDR2: KGHSH, LQKENI. With V trimmed by 1 base and J by 5 bases, 9 bases remained unmatched. TCRdb's table, derived via immunoSEQ multiplex PCR, lists solely in-frame clones and lacks some. The sample shows roughly 150,000 clones, roughly four fifths of them seen only once. The chain combines TRBV18 with TRBJ2-1, with 9 bases identical to TRBD2. Sequencing used peripheral blood. This TCR came from a man between 60 and 70 years old with active or convalescent COVID-19. Here the CDR3 reads CASSPRAGTSRNNEQFF. CDR3 in DNA: TGTGCCAGCTCACCACGGGCCGGGACTAGCCGTAACAATGAGCAGTTCTTC.